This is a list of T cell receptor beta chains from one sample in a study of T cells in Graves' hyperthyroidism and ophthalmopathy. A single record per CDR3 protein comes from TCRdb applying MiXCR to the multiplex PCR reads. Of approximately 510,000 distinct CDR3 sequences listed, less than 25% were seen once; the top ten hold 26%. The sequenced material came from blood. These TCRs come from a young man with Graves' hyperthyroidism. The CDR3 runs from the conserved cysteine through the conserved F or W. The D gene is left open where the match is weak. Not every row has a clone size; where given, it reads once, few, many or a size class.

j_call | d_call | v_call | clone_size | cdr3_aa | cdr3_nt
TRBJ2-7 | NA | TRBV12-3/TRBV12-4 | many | CASSFGPAGAQYEQYF | TGTGCCAGCAGTTTCGGACCCGCGGGCGCACAATACGAGCAGTACTTC
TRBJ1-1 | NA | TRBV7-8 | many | CASSLAPPDREWAEAFF | TGTGCCAGCAGCTTAGCCCCCCCAGATAGGGAATGGGCTGAAGCTTTCTTT
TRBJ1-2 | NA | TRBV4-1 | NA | CASCQVLQGHGYTF | TGCGCCAGCTGCCAAGTCCTACAGGGCCATGGCTACACCTTC
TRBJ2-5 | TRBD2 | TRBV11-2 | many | CASSLVGGGGTLQETQYF | TGTGCCAGCAGCTTAGTGGGCGGGGGGGGGACCCTCCAAGAGACCCAGTACTTC
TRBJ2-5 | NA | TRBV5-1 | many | CASSLDSRETQYF | TGTGCCAGCAGTTTGGACAGCCGGGAGACCCAGTACTTC
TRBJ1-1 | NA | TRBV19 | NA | CASTLGQLVFF | TGTGCCAGTACCTTAGGACAGTTGGTTTTCTTT
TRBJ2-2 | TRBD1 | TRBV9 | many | CASSKRQGAGGELFF | TGTGCCAGCAGCAAGAGACAGGGGGCCGGCGGGGAGCTGTTTTTT
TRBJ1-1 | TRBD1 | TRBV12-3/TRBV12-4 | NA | CASSLALTGGEAFF | TGTGCCAGCAGTTTAGCGCTGACAGGGGGTGAAGCTTTCTTT
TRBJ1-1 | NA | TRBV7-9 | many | CATLGGRNTEAFF | TGTGCCACCCTCGGGGGGCGGAACACTGAAGCTTTCTTT
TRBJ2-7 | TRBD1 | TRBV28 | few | CASSLGQGESYEQYF | TGTGCCAGCAGCCTTGGACAGGGGGAATCCTACGAGCAGTACTTC
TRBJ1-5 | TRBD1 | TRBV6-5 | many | CASSSTGFHQPQHF | TGTGCCAGCAGTTCGACAGGGTTTCATCAGCCCCAGCATTTT
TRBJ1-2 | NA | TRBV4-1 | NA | CASSQEGEVGLAGYTF | TGCGCCAGCAGCCAAGAGGGGGAAGTCGGGCTTGCTGGCTACACCTTC
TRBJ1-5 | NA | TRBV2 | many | CASSEVWVRNQPQHF | TGTGCCAGCAGTGAAGTTTGGGTTCGTAATCAGCCCCAGCATTTT
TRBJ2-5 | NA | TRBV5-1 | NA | CASSNPRSGETQYF | TGCGCCAGCTCAAACCCCCGGTCCGGAGAGACCCAGTACTTC
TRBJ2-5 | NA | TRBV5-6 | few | CASVRQYQETQYF | TGTGCCAGCGTTAGACAGTACCAAGAGACCCAGTACTTC
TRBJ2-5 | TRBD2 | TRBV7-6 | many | CASSLEGGQSTSGGEETQYF | TGTGCCAGCAGCTTAGAGGGTGGACAGTCCACTAGCGGGGGTGAAGAGACCCAGTACTTC
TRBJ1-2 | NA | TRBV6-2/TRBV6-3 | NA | CASGASDVSYTF | TGTGCCAGCGGTGCGAGCGATGTAAGCTACACCTTC
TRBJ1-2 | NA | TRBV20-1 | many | CSAERDTYGYTF | TGCAGTGCCGAAAGGGACACCTATGGCTACACCTTC
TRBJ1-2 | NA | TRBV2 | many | CASSDRQAPYGYTF | TGTGCCAGCAGCGACCGACAGGCCCCCTATGGCTACACCTTC
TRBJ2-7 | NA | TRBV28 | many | CASSFRWGGVYEQYF | TGTGCCAGCAGTTTTCGGTGGGGGGGCGTTTACGAGCAGTACTTC
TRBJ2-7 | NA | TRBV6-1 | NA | CASGLRDSYEQYF | TGTGCCAGCGGGCTCCGAGACTCCTACGAGCAGTACTTC
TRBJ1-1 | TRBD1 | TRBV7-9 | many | CASSYWRDQQGRAFF | TGTGCCAGCAGCTACTGGAGAGATCAACAGGGGAGAGCTTTCTTT
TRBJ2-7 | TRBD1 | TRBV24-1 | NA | CATSEKTGDVYEQYF | TGTGCCACCAGTGAGAAGACAGGGGACGTCTACGAGCAGTACTTC
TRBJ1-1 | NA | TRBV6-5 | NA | CASSSGGGVTEAFF | TGTGCCAGCAGTTCCGGAGGGGGAGTCACTGAAGCTTTCTTT
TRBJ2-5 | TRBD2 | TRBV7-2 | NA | CASTSPRLAEETQYF | TGTGCCAGCACCTCGCCCCGGCTAGCGGAAGAGACCCAGTACTTC
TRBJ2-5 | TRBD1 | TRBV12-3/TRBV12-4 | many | CASSQPGQGVETQYF | TGTGCCAGCAGCCAACCGGGACAGGGGGTAGAGACCCAGTACTTC
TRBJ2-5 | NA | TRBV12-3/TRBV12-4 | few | CASRPLGVPGWTQYF | TGTGCCAGCAGGCCTTTGGGGGTCCCTGGGTGGACCCAGTACTTC
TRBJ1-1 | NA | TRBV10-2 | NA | CASRETGTWTFAFF | TGCGCCAGCAGGGAAACCGGGACCTGGACTTTCGCTTTCTTT
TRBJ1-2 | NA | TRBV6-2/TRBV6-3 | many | CASSFPDSYGYTF | TGTGCCAGCAGCTTTCCCGACAGCTATGGCTACACCTTC
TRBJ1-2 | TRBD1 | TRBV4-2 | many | CASSQRTGGIGGYTF | TGTGCCAGCAGCCAACGGACAGGGGGCATAGGGGGCTACACCTTC
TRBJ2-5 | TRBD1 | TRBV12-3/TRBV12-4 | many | CASSFEDRGDPQETQYF | TGTGCCAGCAGTTTCGAGGACAGGGGGGACCCCCAAGAGACCCAGTACTTC
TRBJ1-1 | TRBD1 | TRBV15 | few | CATSPRDRLSTVLNTEAFF | TGTGCCACCAGTCCCCGGGACAGACTTTCTACAGTTCTGAACACTGAAGCTTTCTTT
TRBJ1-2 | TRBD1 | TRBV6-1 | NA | CASSGRQGVYGYTF | TGTGCCAGCAGTGGCCGACAGGGGGTTTATGGCTACACCTTC
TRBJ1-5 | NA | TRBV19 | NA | CASRLVRPPPRQPQHF | TGTGCCAGTAGGTTGGTCCGGCCCCCTCCTCGGCAGCCCCAGCATTTT
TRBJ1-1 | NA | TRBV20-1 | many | CSAAGIPEAFF | TGCAGTGCTGCCGGGATCCCTGAAGCTTTCTTT
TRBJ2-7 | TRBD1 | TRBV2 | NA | CASMTGPGFLPTYEQYF | TGTGCCAGCATGACAGGGCCCGGTTTCCTTCCTACCTACGAGCAGTACTTC
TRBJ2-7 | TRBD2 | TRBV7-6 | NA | CASSPGVAGTFGYEQYF | TGTGCCAGCAGCCCCGGAGTAGCGGGGACTTTCGGCTACGAGCAGTACTTC
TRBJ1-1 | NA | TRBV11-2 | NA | CASSPAWLDSAEACF | TGTGCCAGCAGCCCGGCGTGGCTGGACTCAGCTGAAGCTTGCTTT
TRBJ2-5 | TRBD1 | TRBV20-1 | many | CSAPGQGQETQYF | TGCAGTGCTCCTGGACAGGGACAAGAGACCCAGTACTTC
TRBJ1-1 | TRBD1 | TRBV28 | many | CASSSLGTGGVGTEAFF | TGTGCCAGCAGTTCATTGGGGACAGGGGGCGTTGGCACTGAAGCTTTCTTT
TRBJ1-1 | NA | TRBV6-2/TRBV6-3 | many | CASSSIPGQRWTEAFF | TGTGCCAGCAGCTCAATACCGGGACAACGATGGACTGAAGCTTTCTTT
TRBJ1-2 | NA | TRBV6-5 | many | CASSYSTATAGGYTF | TGTGCCAGCAGTTACTCAACCGCTACAGCGGGAGGCTACACCTTC
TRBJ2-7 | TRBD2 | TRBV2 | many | CASSESSGEQGRTYEQYF | TGTGCCAGCAGTGAATCTAGCGGGGAGCAGGGTAGGACCTACGAGCAGTACTTC
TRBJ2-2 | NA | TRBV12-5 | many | CASGLSFRQANTGELFF | TGTGCTAGTGGTTTGTCCTTCCGACAGGCGAACACCGGGGAGCTGTTTTTT
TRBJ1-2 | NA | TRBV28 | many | CASSPAALLDYGYTF | TGTGCCAGCAGTCCCGCCGCTTTGCTAGACTATGGCTACACCTTC
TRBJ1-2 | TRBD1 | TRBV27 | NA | CASSLTPTGGGYTF | TGTGCCAGCAGTTTAACCCCGACAGGGGGCGGCTACACCTTC
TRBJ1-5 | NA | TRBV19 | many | CASTEGDYSNQPQHF | TGTGCCAGTACCGAGGGGGATTATAGCAATCAGCCCCAGCATTTT
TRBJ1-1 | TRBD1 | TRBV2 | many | CASSISGTVAEGAFF | TGTGCCAGCAGTATCTCCGGGACAGTCGCGGAGGGAGCTTTCTTT